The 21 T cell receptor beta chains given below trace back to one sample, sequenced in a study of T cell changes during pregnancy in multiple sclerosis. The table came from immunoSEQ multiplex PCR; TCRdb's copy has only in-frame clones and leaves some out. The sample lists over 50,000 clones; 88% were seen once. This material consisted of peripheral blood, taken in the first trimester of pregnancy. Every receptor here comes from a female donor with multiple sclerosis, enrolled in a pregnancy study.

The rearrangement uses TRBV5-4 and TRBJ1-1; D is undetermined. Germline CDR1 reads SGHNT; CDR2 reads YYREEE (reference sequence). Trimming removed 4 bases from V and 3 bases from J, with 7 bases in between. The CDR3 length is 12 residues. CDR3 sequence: CASSATDTEAFF. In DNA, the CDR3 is TGTGCCAGCAGCGCCACTGACACTGAAGCTTTCTTT.

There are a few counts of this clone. CDR3 sequence: CASRGRGGEQFF. Here the CDR3 DNA reads TGTGCCAGCAGAGGCAGGGGCGGCGAGCAGTTCTTC. The V gene is TRBV27, the J gene TRBJ2-1; D possibly corresponds to TRBD1 (6 bases). The CDR3 runs to 12 residues. Deletions cut 6 bases from V and 10 bases from J, with 13 bases between. CDR1 is MNHEY, CDR2 SMNVEV, per germline (reference sequence).

The DNA of the CDR3 is TGTGCCAGCAGCTCGGGACAGATCTCTGGGGCCAACGTCCTGACTTTC. Residues: CASSSGQISGANVLTF. The chain recombines TRBV5-6 with TRBJ2-6, with TRBD1 matching over 7 bases. The V and J ends lost 3 bases and 0 bases, in that order; junction bases with no gene match: 3. In germline, CDR1 is SGHDT, CDR2 YYEEEE. This CDR3 has 16 residues.

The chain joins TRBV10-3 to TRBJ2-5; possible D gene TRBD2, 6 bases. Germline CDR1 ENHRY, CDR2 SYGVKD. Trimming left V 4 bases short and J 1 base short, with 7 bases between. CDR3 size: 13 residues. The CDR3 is CAISAAGQETQYF. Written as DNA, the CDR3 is TGTGCCATCAGTGCAGCGGGCCAAGAGACCCAGTACTTC.

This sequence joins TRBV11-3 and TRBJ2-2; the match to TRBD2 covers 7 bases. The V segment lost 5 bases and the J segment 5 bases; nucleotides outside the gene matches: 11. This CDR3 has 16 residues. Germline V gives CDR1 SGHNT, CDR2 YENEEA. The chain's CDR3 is CASSLSPGLETGELFF. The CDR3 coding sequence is TGTGCCAGCAGCCTCTCCCCTGGACTAGAGACCGGGGAGCTGTTTTTT. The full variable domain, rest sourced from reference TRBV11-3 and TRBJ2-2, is EAGVVQSPRYKIIEKKQPVAFWCNPISGHNTLYWYLQNLGQGPELLIRYENEEAVDDSQLPKDRFSAERLKGVDSTLKIQPAELGDSAVYLCASSLSPGLETGELFFGEGSRLTVL.

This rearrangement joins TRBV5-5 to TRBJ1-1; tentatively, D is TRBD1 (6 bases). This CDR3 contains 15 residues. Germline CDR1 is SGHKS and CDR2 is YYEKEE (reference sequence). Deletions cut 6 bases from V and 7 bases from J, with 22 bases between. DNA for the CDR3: TGTGCCAGCACCCCGACCCCAGACAGGAAAGTTGAAGCTTTCTTT. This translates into CASTPTPDRKVEAFF.

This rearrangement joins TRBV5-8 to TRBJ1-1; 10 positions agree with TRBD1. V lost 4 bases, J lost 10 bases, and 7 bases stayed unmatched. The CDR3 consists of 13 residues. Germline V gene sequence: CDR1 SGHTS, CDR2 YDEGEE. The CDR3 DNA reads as TGTGCCAGCAGCGCGGGACAGGGGTATCTAGCTTTCTTT. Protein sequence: CASSAGQGYLAFF.

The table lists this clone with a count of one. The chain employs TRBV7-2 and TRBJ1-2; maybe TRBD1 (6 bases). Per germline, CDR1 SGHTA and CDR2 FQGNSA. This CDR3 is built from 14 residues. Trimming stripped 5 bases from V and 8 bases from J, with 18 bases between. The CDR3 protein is CASSLRTATSGYTF. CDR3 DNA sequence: TGTGCCAGCAGCCTCCGGACAGCCACATCGGGCTACACCTTC.

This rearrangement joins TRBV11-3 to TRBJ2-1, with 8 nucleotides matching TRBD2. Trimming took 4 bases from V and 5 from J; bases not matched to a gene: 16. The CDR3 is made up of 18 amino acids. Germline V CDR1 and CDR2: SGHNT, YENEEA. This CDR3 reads CASSSPLDGAGVHNEQFF. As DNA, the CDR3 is TGTGCCAGCAGCTCCCCCCTCGATGGAGCGGGAGTTCACAATGAGCAGTTCTTC.

The CDR3 nucleotides read TGTGCCAGCAGCTTACCCGTGTACTCCAAGAACACTGAAGCTTTCTTT. Amino acid sequence: CASSLPVYSKNTEAFF. V is TRBV7-9 and J is TRBJ1-1; D remains unclear. Germline values: CDR1 SEHNR, CDR2 FQNEAQ (reference sequence). V dropped 2 bases and J dropped 1 base, with 14 bases sitting between them. This CDR3 comprises 16 residues.

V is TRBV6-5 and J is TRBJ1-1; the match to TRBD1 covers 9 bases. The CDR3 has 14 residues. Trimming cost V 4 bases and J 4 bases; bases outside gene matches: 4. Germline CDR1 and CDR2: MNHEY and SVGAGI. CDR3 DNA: TGTGCCAGCAGTTTACAGGGGGCTTTCACTGAAGCTTTCTTT. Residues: CASSLQGAFTEAFF.

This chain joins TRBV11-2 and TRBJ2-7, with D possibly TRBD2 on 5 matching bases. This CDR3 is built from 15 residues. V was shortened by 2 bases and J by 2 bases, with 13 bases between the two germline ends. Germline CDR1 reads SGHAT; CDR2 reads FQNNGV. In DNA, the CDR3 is TGTGCCAGCAGCTTAAACTGGGAGATCACCTACGAGCAGTACTTC. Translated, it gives CASSLNWEITYEQYF.

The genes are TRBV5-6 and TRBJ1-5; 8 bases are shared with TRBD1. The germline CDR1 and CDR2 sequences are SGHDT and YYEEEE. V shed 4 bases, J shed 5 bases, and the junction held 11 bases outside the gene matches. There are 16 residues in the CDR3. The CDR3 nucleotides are TGTGCCAGCAGCCAAAGGACAGGGTTTACGGATCAGCCCCAGCATTTT. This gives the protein CASSQRTGFTDQPQHF.

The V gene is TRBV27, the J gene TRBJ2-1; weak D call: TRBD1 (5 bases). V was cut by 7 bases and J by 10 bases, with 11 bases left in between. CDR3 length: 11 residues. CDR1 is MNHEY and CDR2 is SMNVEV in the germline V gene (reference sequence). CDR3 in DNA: TGTGCCAGCAAGGGGCGGCCCGAGCAGTTCTTC. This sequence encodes CASKGRPEQFF.

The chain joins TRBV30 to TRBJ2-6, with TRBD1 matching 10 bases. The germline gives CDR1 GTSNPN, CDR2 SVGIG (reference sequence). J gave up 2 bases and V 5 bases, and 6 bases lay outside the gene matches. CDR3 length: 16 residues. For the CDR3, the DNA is TGTGCCTGGCGACAGGGGGCCTCGACTGGGGCCAACGTCCTGACTTTC. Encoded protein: CAWRQGASTGANVLTF.

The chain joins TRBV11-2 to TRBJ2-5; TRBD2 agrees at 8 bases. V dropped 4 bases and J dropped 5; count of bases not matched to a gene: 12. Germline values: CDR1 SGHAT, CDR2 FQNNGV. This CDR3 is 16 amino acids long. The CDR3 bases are TGTGCCAGCAGCTCTCTTCCGGGCGGGAGGCGGGAGACCCAGTACTTC. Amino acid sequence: CASSSLPGGRRETQYF.

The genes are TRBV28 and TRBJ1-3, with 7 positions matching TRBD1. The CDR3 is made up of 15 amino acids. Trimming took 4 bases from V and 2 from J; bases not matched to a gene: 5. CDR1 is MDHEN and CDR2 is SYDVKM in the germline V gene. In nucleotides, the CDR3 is TGTGCCAGCAGTTCGACGACAGGGACTGGAAACACCATATATTTT. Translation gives CASSSTTGTGNTIYF.

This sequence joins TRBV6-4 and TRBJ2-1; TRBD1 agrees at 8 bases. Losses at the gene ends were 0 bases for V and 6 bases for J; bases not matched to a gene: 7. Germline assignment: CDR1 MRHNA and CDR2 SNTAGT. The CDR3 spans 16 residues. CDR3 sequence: CASSDSSVTGVNEQFF. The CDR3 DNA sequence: TGTGCCAGCAGTGACTCGAGTGTGACAGGGGTCAATGAGCAGTTCTTC.

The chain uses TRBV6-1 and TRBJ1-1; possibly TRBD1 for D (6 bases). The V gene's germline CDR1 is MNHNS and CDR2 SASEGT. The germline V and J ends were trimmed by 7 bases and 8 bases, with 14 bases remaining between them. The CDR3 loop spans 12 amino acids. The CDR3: CASIAWTAEAFF. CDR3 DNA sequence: TGTGCCAGCATCGCCTGGACAGCCGAAGCTTTCTTT.

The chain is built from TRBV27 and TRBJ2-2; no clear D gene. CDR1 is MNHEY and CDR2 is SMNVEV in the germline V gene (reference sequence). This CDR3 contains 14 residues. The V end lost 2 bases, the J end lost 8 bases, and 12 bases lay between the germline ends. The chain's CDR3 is CASSLIDLGGELFF. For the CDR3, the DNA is TGTGCCAGCAGTTTAATAGACCTAGGAGGGGAGCTGTTTTTT.

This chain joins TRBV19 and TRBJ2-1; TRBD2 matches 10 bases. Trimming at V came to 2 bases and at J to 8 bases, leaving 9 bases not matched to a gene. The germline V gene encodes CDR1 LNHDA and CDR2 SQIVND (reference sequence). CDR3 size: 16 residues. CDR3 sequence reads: CASSISGLAGVYEQFF. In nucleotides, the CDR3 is TGTGCCAGTAGTATATCGGGGCTAGCGGGAGTGTATGAGCAGTTCTTC. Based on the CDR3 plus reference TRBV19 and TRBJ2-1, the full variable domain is DGGITQSPKYLFRKEGQNVTLSCEQNLNHDAMYWYRQDPGQGLRLIYYSQIVNDFQKGDIAEGYSVSREKKESFPLTVTSAQKNPTAFYLCASSISGLAGVYEQFFGPGTRLTVL.